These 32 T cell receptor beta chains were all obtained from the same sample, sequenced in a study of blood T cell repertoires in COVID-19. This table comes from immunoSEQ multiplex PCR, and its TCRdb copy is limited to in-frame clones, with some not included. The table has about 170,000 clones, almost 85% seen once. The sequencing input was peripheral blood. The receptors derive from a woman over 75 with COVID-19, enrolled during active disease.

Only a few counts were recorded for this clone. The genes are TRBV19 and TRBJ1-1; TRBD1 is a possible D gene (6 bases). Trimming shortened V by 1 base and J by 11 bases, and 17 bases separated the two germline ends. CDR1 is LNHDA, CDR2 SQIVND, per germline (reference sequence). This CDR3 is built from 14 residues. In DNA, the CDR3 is TGTGCCAGTAGTATAGGTGGGACATCACCAAGCGCTTTCTTT. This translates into CASSIGGTSPSAFF. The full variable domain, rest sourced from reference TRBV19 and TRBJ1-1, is DGGITQSPKYLFRKEGQNVTLSCEQNLNHDAMYWYRQDPGQGLRLIYYSQIVNDFQKGDIAEGYSVSREKKESFPLTVTSAQKNPTAFYLCASSIGGTSPSAFFGQGTRLTVV.

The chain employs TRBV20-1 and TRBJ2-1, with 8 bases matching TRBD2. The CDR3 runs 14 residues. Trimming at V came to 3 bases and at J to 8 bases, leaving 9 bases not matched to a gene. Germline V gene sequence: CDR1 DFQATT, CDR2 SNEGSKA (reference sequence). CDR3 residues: CSASGVAGRDEQFF. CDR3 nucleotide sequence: TGCAGTGCTAGTGGAGTAGCGGGGAGGGATGAGCAGTTCTTC.

In DNA form, the CDR3 reads TGTGCCAGCAGCCCCCAGGGCAAGGGGATTCAGCCCCAGCATTTT. Amino acids: CASSPQGKGIQPQHF. The J gene is TRBJ1-5, the V gene TRBV7-9; a possible D gene is TRBD1 (5 bases). Germline CDR1 is SEHNR and CDR2 is FQNEAQ (reference sequence). The CDR3 extends over 15 amino acids. V gave up 5 bases and J gave up 6 bases, with 17 bases separating them.

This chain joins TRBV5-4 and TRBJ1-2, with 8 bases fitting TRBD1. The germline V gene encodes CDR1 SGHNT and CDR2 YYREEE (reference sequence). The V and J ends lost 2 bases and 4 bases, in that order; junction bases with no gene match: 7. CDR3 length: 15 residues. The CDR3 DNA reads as TGTGCCAGCAGCTTCATGGGACAGGCAATCTATGGCTACACCTTC. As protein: CASSFMGQAIYGYTF. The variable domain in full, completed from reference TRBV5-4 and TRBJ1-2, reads ETGVTQSPTHLIKTRGQQVTLRCSSQSGHNTVSWYQQALGQGPQFIFQYYREEENGRGNFPPRFSGLQFPNYSSELNVNALELDDSALYLCASSFMGQAIYGYTFGSGTRLTVV.

CDR3 loop: CAWTGYSYNEQFF. Here the CDR3 DNA reads TGTGCCTGGACGGGGTACTCCTACAATGAGCAGTTCTTC. V is TRBV30 and J is TRBJ2-1; D possibly corresponds to TRBD2 (5 bases). The CDR3 spans 13 residues. Trimming left V 4 bases short and J 0 bases short, with 7 bases between. Germline V gene sequence: CDR1 GTSNPN, CDR2 SVGIG (reference sequence).

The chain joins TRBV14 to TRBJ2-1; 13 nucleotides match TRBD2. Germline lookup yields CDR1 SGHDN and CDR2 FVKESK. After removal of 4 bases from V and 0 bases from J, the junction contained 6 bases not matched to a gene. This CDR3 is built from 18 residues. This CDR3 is CASSPTSGRPSSYNEQFF. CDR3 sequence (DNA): TGTGCCAGCAGCCCGACTAGCGGGAGGCCCAGCTCCTACAATGAGCAGTTCTTC.

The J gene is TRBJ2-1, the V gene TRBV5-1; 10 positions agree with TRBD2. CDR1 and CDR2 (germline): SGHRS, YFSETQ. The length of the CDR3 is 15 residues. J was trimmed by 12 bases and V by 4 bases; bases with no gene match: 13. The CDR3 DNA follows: TGCGCCAGCAGCCTTAGCGGGAGGTCAGATTTACGGCAGTTCTTC. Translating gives CASSLSGRSDLRQFF.

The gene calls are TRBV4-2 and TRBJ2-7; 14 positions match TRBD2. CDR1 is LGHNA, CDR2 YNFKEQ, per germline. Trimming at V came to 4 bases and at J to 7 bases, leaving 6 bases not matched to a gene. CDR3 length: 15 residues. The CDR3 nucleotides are TGTGCCAGCAGCCCCCGACTAGCGGGGGGGAGGGAGCAGTACTTC. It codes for CASSPRLAGGREQYF.

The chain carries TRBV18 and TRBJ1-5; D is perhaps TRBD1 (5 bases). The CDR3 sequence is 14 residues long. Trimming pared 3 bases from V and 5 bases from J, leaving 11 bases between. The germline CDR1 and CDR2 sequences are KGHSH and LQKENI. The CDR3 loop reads CASSPGGNYQPQHF. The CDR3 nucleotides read TGTGCCAGCTCACCGGGGGGAAACTATCAGCCCCAGCATTTT.

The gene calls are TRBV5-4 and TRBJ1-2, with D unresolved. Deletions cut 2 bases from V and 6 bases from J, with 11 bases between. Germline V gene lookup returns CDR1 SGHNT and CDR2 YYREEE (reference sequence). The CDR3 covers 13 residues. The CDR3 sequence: CASSFARRDGYTF. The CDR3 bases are TGTGCCAGCAGCTTTGCTAGACGAGATGGCTACACCTTC.

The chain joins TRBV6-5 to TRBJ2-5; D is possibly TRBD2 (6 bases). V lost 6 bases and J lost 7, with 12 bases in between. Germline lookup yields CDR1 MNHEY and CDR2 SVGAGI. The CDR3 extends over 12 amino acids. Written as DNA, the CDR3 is TGTGCCAGCAGCTACCGGCGGGGGACCCAGTACTTC. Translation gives CASSYRRGTQYF.

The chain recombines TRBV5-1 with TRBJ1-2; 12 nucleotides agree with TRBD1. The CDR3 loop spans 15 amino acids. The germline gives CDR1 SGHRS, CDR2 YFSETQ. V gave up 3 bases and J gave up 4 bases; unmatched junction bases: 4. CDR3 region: CASSSGQGASYGYTF. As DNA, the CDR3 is TGCGCCAGCAGCTCGGGACAGGGGGCCAGCTATGGCTACACCTTC.

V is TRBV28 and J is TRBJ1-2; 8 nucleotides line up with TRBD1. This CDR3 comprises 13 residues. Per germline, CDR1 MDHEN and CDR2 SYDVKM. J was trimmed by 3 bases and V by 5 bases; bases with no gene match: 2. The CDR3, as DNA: TGTGCCAGCAGTCCAGGGGGCCACTATGGCTACACCTTC. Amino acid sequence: CASSPGGHYGYTF.

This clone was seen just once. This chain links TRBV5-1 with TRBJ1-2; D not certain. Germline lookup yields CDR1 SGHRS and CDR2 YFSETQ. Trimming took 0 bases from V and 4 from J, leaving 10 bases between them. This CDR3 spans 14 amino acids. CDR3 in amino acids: CASSLDGTVYGYTF. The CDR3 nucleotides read TGCGCCAGCAGCTTGGACGGTACTGTCTATGGCTACACCTTC.

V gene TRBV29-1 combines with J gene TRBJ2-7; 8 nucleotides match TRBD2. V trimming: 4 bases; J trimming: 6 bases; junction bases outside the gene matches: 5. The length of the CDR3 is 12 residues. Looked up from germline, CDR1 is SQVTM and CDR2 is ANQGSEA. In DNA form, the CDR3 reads TGCAGCGTTGTAGCGGGAATGCGCGAGCAGTACTTC. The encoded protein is CSVVAGMREQYF.

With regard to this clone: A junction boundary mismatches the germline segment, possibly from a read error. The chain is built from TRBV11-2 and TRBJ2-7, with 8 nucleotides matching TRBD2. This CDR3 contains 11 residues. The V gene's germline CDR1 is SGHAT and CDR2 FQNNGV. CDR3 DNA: TGTGCCAGCAGCTTAGGGACTAGCCCATTCTTC. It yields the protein CASSLGTSPFF.

The CDR3 is CASSRERATEAFF. The CDR3 DNA sequence: TGTGCCAGCAGCAGGGAGAGGGCCACTGAAGCTTTCTTT. The chain links TRBV5-4 to TRBJ1-1, with no clear D. The CDR3 spans 13 residues. Germline V CDR1 and CDR2: SGHNT, YYREEE (reference sequence). Trimming pared 4 bases from V and 4 bases from J, leaving 11 bases between.

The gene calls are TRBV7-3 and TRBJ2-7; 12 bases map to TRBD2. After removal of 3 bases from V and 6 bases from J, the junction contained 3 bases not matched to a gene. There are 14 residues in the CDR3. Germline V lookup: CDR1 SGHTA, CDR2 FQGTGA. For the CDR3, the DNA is TGTGCCAGCAGCTTGACTAGCGGGAGTTCCGAGCAGTACTTC. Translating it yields CASSLTSGSSEQYF.

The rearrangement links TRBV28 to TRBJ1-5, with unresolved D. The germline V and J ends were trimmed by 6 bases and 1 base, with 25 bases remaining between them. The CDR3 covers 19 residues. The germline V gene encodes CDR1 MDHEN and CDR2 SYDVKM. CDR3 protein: CASSLPPTSAGGSNQPQHF. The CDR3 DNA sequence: TGTGCCAGCAGCCTTCCCCCTACGTCTGCTGGAGGGAGCAATCAGCCCCAGCATTTT.

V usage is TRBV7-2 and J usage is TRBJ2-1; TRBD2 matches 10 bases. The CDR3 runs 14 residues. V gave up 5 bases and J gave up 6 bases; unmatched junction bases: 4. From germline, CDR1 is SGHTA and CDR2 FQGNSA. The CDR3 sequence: CASSPGLAFNEQFF. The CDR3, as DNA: TGTGCCAGCAGCCCGGGACTAGCGTTCAATGAGCAGTTCTTC. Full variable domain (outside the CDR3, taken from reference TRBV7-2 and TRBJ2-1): GAGVSQSPSNKVTEKGKDVELRCDPISGHTALYWYRQSLGQGLEFLIYFQGNSAPDKSGLPSDRFSAERTGGSVSTLTIQRTQQEDSAVYLCASSPGLAFNEQFFGPGTRLTVL.

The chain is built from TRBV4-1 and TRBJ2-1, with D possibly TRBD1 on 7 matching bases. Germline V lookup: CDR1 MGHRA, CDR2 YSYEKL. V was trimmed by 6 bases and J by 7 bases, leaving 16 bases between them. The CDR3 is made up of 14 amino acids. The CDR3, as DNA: TGCGCCAGCAGATCATCGACAGGGAGGAATGAGCAGTTCTTC. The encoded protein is CASRSSTGRNEQFF.

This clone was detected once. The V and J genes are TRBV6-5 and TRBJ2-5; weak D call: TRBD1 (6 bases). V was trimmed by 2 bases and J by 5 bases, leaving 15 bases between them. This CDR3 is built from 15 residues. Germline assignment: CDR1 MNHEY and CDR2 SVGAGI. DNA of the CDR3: TGTGCCAGCAGTTACAACAGGGCAGGTCTGGAGACCCAGTACTTC. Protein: CASSYNRAGLETQYF.

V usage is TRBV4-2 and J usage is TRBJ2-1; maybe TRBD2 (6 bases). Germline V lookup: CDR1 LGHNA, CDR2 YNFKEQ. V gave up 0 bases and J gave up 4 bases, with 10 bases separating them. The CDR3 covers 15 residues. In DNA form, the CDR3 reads TGTGCCAGCAGCCAAGAACTAGCAGTTTACAATGAGCAGTTCTTC. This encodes CASSQELAVYNEQFF.

This CDR3 is CASSRSGKETQYF. The CDR3 DNA reads as TGTGCCAGCAGTCGGAGCGGGAAAGAGACCCAGTACTTC. This chain joins TRBV27 and TRBJ2-5, with 7 nucleotides matching TRBD2. Germline CDR1 reads MNHEY; CDR2 reads SMNVEV (reference sequence). The CDR3 runs to 13 residues. V shed 5 bases and J 3 bases; nucleotides not matched to a gene: 3.

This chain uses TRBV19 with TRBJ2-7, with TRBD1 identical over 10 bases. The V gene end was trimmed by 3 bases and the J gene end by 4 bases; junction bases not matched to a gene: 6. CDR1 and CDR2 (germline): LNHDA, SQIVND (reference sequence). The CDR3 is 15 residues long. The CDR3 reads CASSILGGQGYEQYF. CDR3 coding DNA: TGTGCCAGTAGTATCTTGGGGGGACAGGGGTACGAGCAGTACTTC.

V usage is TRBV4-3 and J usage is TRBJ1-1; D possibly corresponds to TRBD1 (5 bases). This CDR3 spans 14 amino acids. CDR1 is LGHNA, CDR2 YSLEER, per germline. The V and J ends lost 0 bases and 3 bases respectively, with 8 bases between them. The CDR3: CASSQDGGDTEAFF. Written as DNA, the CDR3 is TGCGCCAGCAGCCAAGATGGAGGGGACACTGAAGCTTTCTTT.

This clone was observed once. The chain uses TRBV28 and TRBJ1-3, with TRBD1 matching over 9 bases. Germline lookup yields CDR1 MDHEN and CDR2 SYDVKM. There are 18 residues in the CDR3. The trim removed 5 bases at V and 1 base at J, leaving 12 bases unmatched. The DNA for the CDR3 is TGTGCCAGCAGTGTACGGGACAGGGTCTTACGATCTGGAAACACCATATATTTT. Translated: CASSVRDRVLRSGNTIYF. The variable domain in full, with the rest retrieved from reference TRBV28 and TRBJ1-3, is DVKVTQSSRYLVKRTGEKVFLECVQDMDHENMFWYRQDPGLGLRLIYFSYDVKMKEKGDIPEGYSVSREKKERFSLILESASTNQTSMYLCASSVRDRVLRSGNTIYFGEGSWLTVV.

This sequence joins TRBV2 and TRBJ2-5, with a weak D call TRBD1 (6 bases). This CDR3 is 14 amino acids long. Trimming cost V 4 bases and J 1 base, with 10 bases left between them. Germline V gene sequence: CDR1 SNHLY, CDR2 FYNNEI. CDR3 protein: CASSGTGSQETQYF. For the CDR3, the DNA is TGTGCCAGCAGTGGAACAGGGTCCCAAGAGACCCAGTACTTC.

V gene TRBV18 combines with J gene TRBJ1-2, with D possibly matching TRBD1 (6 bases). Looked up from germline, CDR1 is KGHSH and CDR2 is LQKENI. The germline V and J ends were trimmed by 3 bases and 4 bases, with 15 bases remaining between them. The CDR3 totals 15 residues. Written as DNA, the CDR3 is TGTGCCAGCTCACCGGCCGGACAGCCCTCCTATGGCTACACCTTC. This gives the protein CASSPAGQPSYGYTF.

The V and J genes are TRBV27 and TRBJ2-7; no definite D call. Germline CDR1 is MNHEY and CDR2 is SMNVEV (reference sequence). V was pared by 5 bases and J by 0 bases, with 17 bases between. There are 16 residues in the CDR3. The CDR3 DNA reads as TGTGCCAGCAGTCCCCAGGTAGTCTCCTCCTCCTACGAGCAGTACTTC. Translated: CASSPQVVSSSYEQYF.

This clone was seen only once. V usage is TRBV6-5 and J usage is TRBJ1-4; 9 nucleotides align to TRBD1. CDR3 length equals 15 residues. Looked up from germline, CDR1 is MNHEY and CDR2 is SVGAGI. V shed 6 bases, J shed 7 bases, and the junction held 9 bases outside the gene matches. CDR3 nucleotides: TGTGCCAGCAGGGCACAGGGGGCTGGGAGTGAAAAACTGTTTTTT. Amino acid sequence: CASRAQGAGSEKLFF.

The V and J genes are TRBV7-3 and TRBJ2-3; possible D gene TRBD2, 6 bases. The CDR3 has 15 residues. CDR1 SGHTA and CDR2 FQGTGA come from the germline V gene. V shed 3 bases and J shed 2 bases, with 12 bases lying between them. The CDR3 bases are TGTGCCAGCAGCTTGGTTGCGGGAATCACAGATACGCAGTATTTT. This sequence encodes CASSLVAGITDTQYF.